This T cell receptor (beta chain) stems from a study of T cell responses to AZD1222 COVID-19 vaccine. The V gene's germline CDR1 is MNHEY and CDR2 SVGEGT. Trimming cost V 6 bases and J 9 bases; bases outside gene matches: 8. CDR3 size: 13 residues. Study results and limitations: Baseline seropositivity occurred in only 5 to 7 AZD1222 recipients. Donors were chiefly white British, with a greater number of females, and clonal diversity was perhaps underestimated. Nearly half of the spike-specific TCRs reportedly recognize variant regions that carry no mutations.

The method was immunoSEQ multiplex PCR; TCRdb's version includes in-frame clones alone and lacks a portion of them. The repertoire has about 140,000 clones, around 92% of them found once; the top ten carry around 3.5%. Comments on this clone: Its antigen is currently unknown.

The origin of this receptor is an adult who received the AZD1222 COVID-19 vaccine. Here the sequenced sample was peripheral blood, taken 28 days after the second AZD1222 dose. V gene TRBV6-2 or TRBV6-3 combines with J gene TRBJ2-5, with 9 bases matching TRBD1. The CDR3 sequence: CASSPRDREAQYF. CDR3 nucleotides: TGTGCCAGCAGCCCTCGGGACAGGGAGGCCCAGTACTTC.